This T cell receptor beta chain was retrieved from a study of metastatic and nonmetastatic thyroid tumors. CDR3 length: 14 amino acids. Trimming stripped 0 bases from V and 5 bases from J, with 13 bases between. CDR1 and CDR2 from the germline V gene are DFQATT and SNEGSKA (reference sequence). A few counts support this clone. Each patient came to thyroid surgery without any prior treatment (of any kind). Original data processing: Variation in CDR3 across clinicopathological groups served as the basis for constructing a distant-metastasis classifier in papillary thyroid cancer. TCRdb called clones again from the PCR reads with MiXCR. TCRdb assigned the V and J calls; the authors' analysis was not used. The table includes tens of thousands of clones, roughly 20% detected once.

This receptor was taken from a female donor with papillary thyroid cancer or a benign thyroid nodule (not recorded which). Some clones in this sample may be carry-over from other donors' samples. The specimen sequenced was blood. The chain carries TRBV20-1 and TRBJ2-5; TRBD2 might be the D (6 bases). CDR3 protein: CSARDLGEVETQYF. DNA of the CDR3: TGCAGTGCTAGAGATTTGGGGGAGGTGGAGACCCAGTACTTC.